This is a list of T cell receptor beta chains from one sample in a study of tumor-infiltrating lymphocytes in primary liver carcinoma. One entry per CDR3 protein results from TCRdb running MiXCR on the multiplex PCR reads. The sample carries 190,000 or so distinct CDR3 sequences, almost 65% recorded once. Sequencing was performed on peripheral blood. The receptors were sampled from a woman in her fifties or sixties with primary liver carcinoma and hepatitis B virus infection. Both conserved end residues are part of each CDR3. The D gene is left open where the match is weak. Only some rows state a clone size, as once, few, many or a class for expanded clones.

v_gene: TRBV2
d_gene: .
j_gene: TRBJ2-5
abundance: .
CDR3nt: TGTGCCAGCAGTGGAAGATGGGAGACCCAGTACTTC
CDR3aa: CASSGRWETQYF

v_gene: TRBV11-2
d_gene: .
j_gene: TRBJ2-5
abundance: .
CDR3nt: TGTGCCAGCGGTAGAGGGGGGAGGGCCGTATGGACCCAGTACTTC
CDR3aa: CASGRGGRAVWTQYF

v_gene: TRBV11-3
d_gene: .
j_gene: TRBJ2-4
abundance: .
CDR3nt: TGTGCCAGCAGCTTCGGGGTGATAGCCAAAAACATTCAGTACTTC
CDR3aa: CASSFGVIAKNIQYF

v_gene: TRBV11-2
d_gene: TRBD2
j_gene: TRBJ2-3
abundance: .
CDR3nt: TGTGCCAGCAGTACTGAACTAGCGGGCCCAGATACGCAGTATTTT
CDR3aa: CASSTELAGPDTQYF

v_gene: TRBV6-5
d_gene: .
j_gene: TRBJ2-1
abundance: many
CDR3nt: TGTGCCAGCACGAACCAGGGGCGGGAGGAGCAGTTCTTC
CDR3aa: CASTNQGREEQFF

v_gene: TRBV7-9
d_gene: .
j_gene: TRBJ2-2
abundance: .
CDR3nt: TGTGCCAGCAGCCTAACAGGCTTTGGGGAGGCTGGGGAGCTGTTTTTT
CDR3aa: CASSLTGFGEAGELFF

v_gene: TRBV7-3
d_gene: TRBD1
j_gene: TRBJ1-1
abundance: .
CDR3nt: TGTGCCAGCAGCTTAACGACAGGGGGGGAAGCTTTCTTT
CDR3aa: CASSLTTGGEAFF

v_gene: TRBV11-3
d_gene: .
j_gene: TRBJ2-2
abundance: .
CDR3nt: TGTACCAGCAGCTGCGGCGGGGCGAACACCGGGGAGCTGTTTTTT
CDR3aa: CTSSCGGANTGELFF

v_gene: TRBV12-3/TRBV12-4
d_gene: TRBD2
j_gene: TRBJ2-1
abundance: .
CDR3nt: TGTGCCAGCTGTTTATTTGGTGCGGGAGGCGGGGATGAGCAGTTCTTC
CDR3aa: CASCLFGAGGGDEQFF

v_gene: TRBV5-1
d_gene: .
j_gene: TRBJ1-2
abundance: few
CDR3nt: TGCGCCAGCAGCCCAGGACAGTATGGCTACACCTTC
CDR3aa: CASSPGQYGYTF

v_gene: TRBV11-3
d_gene: TRBD2
j_gene: TRBJ2-1
abundance: .
CDR3nt: TGTGCCAGCAGCTTAGATCCTAGCGGACCCTACAATGAGCTGTTCTTC
CDR3aa: CASSLDPSGPYNELFF

v_gene: TRBV5-1
d_gene: TRBD2
j_gene: TRBJ2-1
abundance: .
CDR3nt: TGCGCCAGCAGCTTGGTGGTTGGTAACGGGAGGGCCTACAATGAGCAGTTCTTC
CDR3aa: CASSLVVGNGRAYNEQFF

v_gene: TRBV12-3/TRBV12-4
d_gene: TRBD2
j_gene: TRBJ2-1
abundance: many
CDR3nt: TGTGCCAGCAGCAAGACTAGCGGGAGTCCACGGGAGCAGTTCTTC
CDR3aa: CASSKTSGSPREQFF

v_gene: TRBV7-9
d_gene: TRBD1
j_gene: TRBJ2-5
abundance: few
CDR3nt: TGTGCCAGCAGCAGCGAGACAGGGGAAAAGACCCAGTACTTC
CDR3aa: CASSSETGEKTQYF

v_gene: TRBV29-1
d_gene: .
j_gene: TRBJ1-1
abundance: .
CDR3nt: TGCAGCGTCCAGCGCCGTGGGTGGAACATTGAAGCTTTCTTT
CDR3aa: CSVQRRGWNIEAFF

v_gene: TRBV11-3
d_gene: .
j_gene: TRBJ2-2
abundance: .
CDR3nt: TGTGCCAGCAGCTTGGAAGCCACCGCGGAGCTGTTTTTT
CDR3aa: CASSLEATAELFF

v_gene: TRBV10-2
d_gene: .
j_gene: TRBJ2-1
abundance: .
CDR3nt: TGCGTCAGCACGGCTCCCCTACAGAGGAATGAGCAGTTCTTC
CDR3aa: CVSTAPLQRNEQFF

v_gene: TRBV6-1
d_gene: .
j_gene: TRBJ1-2
abundance: few
CDR3nt: TGTGCCAGCAGTGAAATCCCTTCTAACTATGGCTACACCTTC
CDR3aa: CASSEIPSNYGYTF

v_gene: TRBV5-4
d_gene: .
j_gene: TRBJ2-7
abundance: .
CDR3nt: TGTGCCAGCAGCTTGCATGACTCCCTGTACGAGCAGTACTTC
CDR3aa: CASSLHDSLYEQYF

v_gene: TRBV5-4
d_gene: TRBD2
j_gene: TRBJ2-7
abundance: .
CDR3nt: TGTGCCAACAGCTTCGCCACTAGCGGGTACGAGCAGTACTTC
CDR3aa: CANSFATSGYEQYF

v_gene: TRBV7-8
d_gene: TRBD2
j_gene: TRBJ2-1
abundance: .
CDR3nt: TGTGCCAGCAGCTTAGTCGGGAGGGGAGAGCGGTTCTTC
CDR3aa: CASSLVGRGERFF

v_gene: TRBV29-1
d_gene: TRBD2
j_gene: TRBJ2-3
abundance: many
CDR3nt: TGCAGCGTCGGTAGCGGGAGTTCGGTACGGACAGATACGCAGTATTTT
CDR3aa: CSVGSGSSVRTDTQYF

v_gene: TRBV6-6
d_gene: .
j_gene: TRBJ2-7
abundance: few
CDR3nt: TGTGCCAGCAGTTACTCGAGTCGTCACAGCTACGAGCAGTACTTC
CDR3aa: CASSYSSRHSYEQYF

v_gene: TRBV6-5
d_gene: .
j_gene: TRBJ1-6
abundance: .
CDR3nt: TGTGCCAGCAGCTACTCGTTTGAGCCATTTAATAATTCACACCTCCACTTT
CDR3aa: CASSYSFEPFNNSHLHF

v_gene: TRBV6-5
d_gene: TRBD2
j_gene: TRBJ2-3
abundance: .
CDR3nt: TGTGACAGCAGTTACTTCCTGCTAGCGGGACACACAGATACACAGTATTTT
CDR3aa: CDSSYFLLAGHTDTQYF

v_gene: TRBV25-1
d_gene: TRBD1
j_gene: TRBJ1-2
abundance: .
CDR3nt: TGTGCCAGCAGTGATTCAGCAGGGGGCGGCTATGGCTACACCTTC
CDR3aa: CASSDSAGGGYGYTF

v_gene: TRBV11-2
d_gene: .
j_gene: TRBJ1-2
abundance: .
CDR3nt: TGTGCAAGCGGCTTATATCGTGGGGCGGAGGGCTACACCTTC
CDR3aa: CASGLYRGAEGYTF

v_gene: TRBV7-8
d_gene: TRBD2
j_gene: TRBJ2-1
abundance: .
CDR3nt: TGTGCCAGCAGCTCAAGTAGCGGGGACTCCTACAATGAGCAGTTCTTC
CDR3aa: CASSSSSGDSYNEQFF

v_gene: TRBV5-5
d_gene: .
j_gene: TRBJ1-4
abundance: .
CDR3nt: TGTGCCAGCAGCTCCTACAGGGAAAAACTGTTTTTT
CDR3aa: CASSSYREKLFF

v_gene: TRBV11-2
d_gene: TRBD2
j_gene: TRBJ2-3
abundance: .
CDR3nt: TGTGCCTGCAGGCCGTGGACTAGCACAGATATGCAGTATTTT
CDR3aa: CACRPWTSTDMQYF

v_gene: TRBV6-6
d_gene: .
j_gene: TRBJ2-5
abundance: .
CDR3nt: TGTGCCACCGGGTGGGGAGAGGAGACCCAGTACTTC
CDR3aa: CATGWGEETQYF

v_gene: TRBV4-1
d_gene: .
j_gene: TRBJ1-3
abundance: many
CDR3nt: TGCGCCAGCAGCCAGGTCGGCTCTGGAAACACCATATATTTT
CDR3aa: CASSQVGSGNTIYF

v_gene: TRBV29-1
d_gene: .
j_gene: TRBJ2-7
abundance: .
CDR3nt: TGCAGCGTGGGGAGCAACGGAGAGGGCTCCTACGGGCACTACTTC
CDR3aa: CSVGSNGEGSYGHYF

v_gene: TRBV10-3
d_gene: TRBD1
j_gene: TRBJ1-6
abundance: many
CDR3nt: TGTGCCATCCGAGGGACAGGGACCTATTCACCCCTCCACTTT
CDR3aa: CAIRGTGTYSPLHF

v_gene: TRBV10-1
d_gene: .
j_gene: TRBJ2-1
abundance: once
CDR3nt: TGCGCCAGCAGTGAGGGGGTCTCCTGCGATGAGCAGTTCTTC
CDR3aa: CASSEGVSCDEQFF

v_gene: TRBV12-3/TRBV12-4
d_gene: .
j_gene: TRBJ2-1
abundance: many
CDR3nt: TGTGCCAGCAGTTTAGGTCTGAGCTCCTACAATGAGCAGTTCTTC
CDR3aa: CASSLGLSSYNEQFF

v_gene: TRBV25-1
d_gene: .
j_gene: TRBJ2-2
abundance: .
CDR3nt: TGTGCCAGCAGTGAGCACGAACGGACCAGCACCGGGGAGCTGTTTTTT
CDR3aa: CASSEHERTSTGELFF

v_gene: TRBV4-1
d_gene: .
j_gene: TRBJ2-3
abundance: many
CDR3nt: TGCGCCAGCAGCCAAACCGGGATCTGGGCAGATACGCAGTATTTT
CDR3aa: CASSQTGIWADTQYF

v_gene: TRBV5-6
d_gene: .
j_gene: TRBJ2-7
abundance: .
CDR3nt: TGTGCCAGCAGCTCGAGGTTCAAGAGCTCCTACGAGCAGTACTTC
CDR3aa: CASSSRFKSSYEQYF

v_gene: TRBV6-1
d_gene: .
j_gene: TRBJ2-1
abundance: .
CDR3nt: TGTGCCAGCAGTGCCATAGTGGGAAGTTACAATGAGCAGTTCTTC
CDR3aa: CASSAIVGSYNEQFF

v_gene: TRBV20-1
d_gene: .
j_gene: TRBJ1-2
abundance: .
CDR3nt: TGCAGTGCTCACACCCCGATGGGGGTAGGTGGCTACACCTTC
CDR3aa: CSAHTPMGVGGYTF

v_gene: TRBV2
d_gene: .
j_gene: TRBJ2-3
abundance: .
CDR3nt: TGTGCCAGCAGTGACAAGAGGGACACAGATACGCAGTATTTT
CDR3aa: CASSDKRDTDTQYF

v_gene: TRBV18
d_gene: .
j_gene: TRBJ2-1
abundance: .
CDR3nt: TGTGCCAGCTCACCAAATTCAGGGATTTACAATGAGCAGTTCTTC
CDR3aa: CASSPNSGIYNEQFF

v_gene: TRBV12-3/TRBV12-4
d_gene: .
j_gene: TRBJ2-7
abundance: many
CDR3nt: TGTGCCAGCAGTCCCCTAGCGGGACAGGGACCCTACGAGCAGTACTTC
CDR3aa: CASSPLAGQGPYEQYF

v_gene: TRBV5-4
d_gene: TRBD2
j_gene: TRBJ2-3
abundance: few
CDR3nt: TGTGCCAGCAGCAAAGTCCTAGCGGCTAGCACAGATACGCAGTATTTT
CDR3aa: CASSKVLAASTDTQYF

v_gene: TRBV7-3
d_gene: .
j_gene: TRBJ2-1
abundance: .
CDR3nt: TGTGCCAGCAGCTCACTCCCGGGGGACTACAATGAGCAGTTCTTC
CDR3aa: CASSSLPGDYNEQFF

v_gene: TRBV5-1
d_gene: TRBD2
j_gene: TRBJ2-1
abundance: .
CDR3nt: TGCGCCAGCAGCTTGATTAGCGGGAATGAGCAGTTCTTC
CDR3aa: CASSLISGNEQFF

v_gene: TRBV29-1
d_gene: TRBD2
j_gene: TRBJ2-1
abundance: many
CDR3nt: TGCAGCGTTGAAGGCGGGAGGGCTGAGAAAAAGCAGTTCTTC
CDR3aa: CSVEGGRAEKKQFF

v_gene: TRBV6-1
d_gene: .
j_gene: TRBJ1-5
abundance: .
CDR3nt: TGTGCCAGCAACGAATTTGGCAGGGCTGATCAGCCCCAGCATTTC
CDR3aa: CASNEFGRADQPQHF

v_gene: TRBV13
d_gene: .
j_gene: TRBJ1-2
abundance: few
CDR3nt: TGTGCCAGCAGCTACGGGCCCAGTCGGTCTATCTTC
CDR3aa: CASSYGPSRSIF

v_gene: TRBV29-1
d_gene: .
j_gene: TRBJ2-3
abundance: .
CDR3nt: TGCAGAGTTGAGGAGGAGGCGACAGATACGCAGTATTTT
CDR3aa: CRVEEEATDTQYF